This TCR beta chain was recorded in a study of post-analysis software for immune sequencing data. General study results and limits: By F measure, strong co-clustering occurred among samples prepared in the same batch. With TRBV5-6, TRBV5-1 and TRBV20-1 included, about five TRBV segments were more frequent in patients than in controls. The normalized Chao1 diversity of multiple sclerosis patients was significantly lower than that of controls.

As for this clonotype: As yet, its antigen is unknown.

CDR3 size: 13 residues. Germline lookup yields CDR1 MNHEY and CDR2 SVGAGI. TCR beta cDNA libraries included unique molecular identifiers. TCRdb re-called the PCR reads with MiXCR, one entry per CDR3 protein. The sample shows 500,000 to 600,000 distinct CDR3 sequences, around 47% of them seen only once. The receptor was isolated from a girl under 18 with multiple sclerosis. The chain uses TRBV6-5 and TRBJ2-5; no clear D. Near its end, the DNA agrees better with TRBJ2-7, so the J call may be wrong. Sequencing was performed on blood. The CDR3 DNA sequence: TGTGCCAGCAGTTCAGAGGCATCCTACGAGCAGTACTTC. This codes for CASSSEASYEQYF.